This T cell receptor beta chain was sequenced during a study of T cell changes during pregnancy in multiple sclerosis. Sequencing was performed with immunoSEQ multiplex PCR; in TCRdb, only in-frame clones are kept and a portion is missing. The table records about 48,000 clones, 90% to 95% of them present only once. V gave up 6 bases and J gave up 5 bases, with 8 bases separating them. The CDR3 loop spans 13 amino acids. Germline values: CDR1 MGHRA, CDR2 YSYEKL. The chain has TRBV4-1 and TRBJ1-6; no reliable D call. The specimen was CD4+ T cells from peripheral blood mononuclear cells, collected in the first trimester of pregnancy. This receptor was identified in a female donor with multiple sclerosis, enrolled in a pregnancy study. CDR3 amino acids: CASSRGNNSPLHF. The CDR3 DNA reads as TGCGCCAGCAGTCGCGGTAATAATTCACCCCTCCACTTT.